These 25 T cell receptor beta chains originate from one sample sequenced in a study of blood T cell repertoires in COVID-19. The table came from immunoSEQ multiplex PCR; TCRdb's copy has only in-frame clones and leaves some out. The sample has approximately 270,000 clones; about nine tenths are singletons. Specimen: PBMCs or T cells enriched from blood (not recorded which). The receptor set was obtained from a woman aged 60-70 years who had recovered from COVID-19.

This sequence joins TRBV7-9 and TRBJ2-1; TRBD1 matches 7 bases. Germline values: CDR1 SEHNR, CDR2 FQNEAQ (reference sequence). The V segment lost 1 base and the J segment 6 bases; nucleotides outside the gene matches: 0. The CDR3 consists of 13 residues. Here the CDR3 reads CASSLGQGNEQFF. The DNA of the CDR3 is TGTGCCAGCAGCTTAGGACAGGGCAATGAGCAGTTCTTC.

The chain uses TRBV28 and TRBJ2-2, with 7 bases identical to TRBD2. Germline assignment: CDR1 MDHEN and CDR2 SYDVKM. The CDR3 runs to 13 residues. V dropped 11 bases and J dropped 5; count of bases not matched to a gene: 8. DNA for the CDR3: TGTGCCCACGGGCGGGAGTGGACCGGGGAGCTGTTTTTT. As protein: CAHGREWTGELFF.

The genes are TRBV19 and TRBJ2-1; 10 nucleotides agree with TRBD2. The V segment lost 9 bases and the J segment 8 bases; nucleotides outside the gene matches: 10. The length of the CDR3 is 14 residues. Germline loops: CDR1 LNHDA, CDR2 SQIVND (reference sequence). Here the CDR3 DNA reads TGTGCCAGCAGCAAGCGGGAGGGCCGTTATGAGCAGTTCTTC. Residues: CASSKREGRYEQFF.

V usage is TRBV28 and J usage is TRBJ1-3; D is possibly TRBD1 (5 bases). The CDR3 has 13 amino acids. V gave up 5 bases and J gave up 4 bases, with 9 bases separating them. From germline, CDR1 is MDHEN and CDR2 SYDVKM. CDR3 amino acids: CASSDSSGNTIYF. CDR3 DNA: TGTGCCAGCAGTGACAGTAGCGGAAACACCATATATTTT.

The chain couples TRBV10-2 to TRBJ2-7; TRBD2 matches at 13 bases. The CDR3 length is 14 residues. Germline V gene data show CDR1 as WSHSY and CDR2 as SAAADI. V gave up 8 bases and J gave up 2 bases; unmatched junction bases: 3. The CDR3, as DNA: TGCGCCAGCGGTGGGACTAGCGGGACCTACGAGCAGTACTTC. This translates into CASGGTSGTYEQYF.

The V and J genes are TRBV28 and TRBJ1-5; D might be TRBD1 (6 bases). Germline lookup yields CDR1 MDHEN and CDR2 SYDVKM. This CDR3 region has 16 residues. The V end lost 8 bases, the J end lost 3 bases, and 20 bases lay between the germline ends. The chain's CDR3 is CASHPETGLDNQPQHF. The CDR3 coding sequence is TGTGCCAGCCATCCTGAAACAGGGTTAGACAATCAGCCCCAGCATTTT.

The CDR3 DNA reads TGTGCCAGCAGCTTGCTTATAGGGACAGGGTCAACCATATATTTT. It is translated as CASSLLIGTGSTIYF. The chain joins TRBV7-2 to TRBJ1-3; 9 nucleotides match TRBD1. Germline assignment: CDR1 SGHTA and CDR2 FQGNSA. The CDR3 totals 15 residues. The V gene end was trimmed by 3 bases and the J gene end by 10 bases; junction bases not matched to a gene: 10.

V is TRBV28 and J is TRBJ1-1, with D unresolved. Germline V gene lookup returns CDR1 MDHEN and CDR2 SYDVKM. Trimming pared 6 bases from V and 7 bases from J, leaving 12 bases between. The CDR3 consists of 12 residues. CDR3 sequence (DNA): TGTGCCAGCAGGACGCAGGTTGGTGAAGCTTTCTTT. Translation gives CASRTQVGEAFF.

CDR3 sequence: CAWRAGGVGGNTIYF. Written as DNA, the CDR3 is TGTGCCTGGAGAGCCGGGGGGGTGGGTGGAAACACCATATATTTT. The chain has TRBV30 and TRBJ1-3; a weak D match, TRBD1 (5 bases). V was trimmed by 3 bases and J by 3 bases, leaving 15 bases between them. The CDR3 is made up of 15 amino acids. Germline CDR1 reads GTSNPN; CDR2 reads SVGIG (reference sequence).

The V gene is TRBV21-1, the J gene TRBJ2-7; the D segment call TRBD2 is taken from the table without a DNA check. TRBV21-1 corresponds to a pseudogene. CDR3 length equals 17 residues. The chain's CDR3 is CASSKSHSGSWRYEQYF. In DNA form, the CDR3 reads TGTGCCAGCAGCAAAAGCCATAGCGGGAGTTGGCGATACGAGCAGTACTTC.

This chain connects TRBV3-1 (or the pseudogene TRBV3-2) to TRBJ2-1; the D gene is possibly TRBD2 (6 bases). V was trimmed by 2 bases and J by 6 bases, leaving 17 bases between them. The germline CDR1 and CDR2 sequences are LGHDT and YNNKEL (reference sequence). The CDR3 covers 16 residues. CDR3 in amino acids: CASSQFGLEGPNEQFF. DNA for the CDR3: TGTGCCAGCAGCCAATTTGGGTTGGAGGGGCCCAATGAGCAGTTCTTC.

The chain employs TRBV7-9 and TRBJ1-5; 8 bases align to TRBD1. CDR1 is SEHNR, CDR2 FQNEAQ, per germline (reference sequence). Trimming took 5 bases from V and 6 from J; bases not matched to a gene: 6. CDR3 length: 14 residues. CDR3 nucleotides: TGTGCCAGCAGCCCGACAGGGGCGGGTCAGCCCCAGCATTTT. It encodes CASSPTGAGQPQHF.

This chain links TRBV9 with TRBJ1-4; perhaps TRBD1 as D (6 bases). The V end was cut by 0 bases, the J end by 8 bases, with 14 bases between. CDR1 SGDLS and CDR2 YYNGEE come from the germline V gene. CDR3 size: 15 residues. CDR3 in amino acids: CASSVEGRGSEKLFF. The DNA for the CDR3 is TGTGCCAGCAGCGTAGAGGGCAGGGGAAGCGAAAAACTGTTTTTT.

V usage is TRBV10-3 and J usage is TRBJ2-3; 8 nucleotides agree with TRBD2. CDR1 is ENHRY and CDR2 is SYGVKD in the germline V gene. This CDR3 contains 17 residues. J was trimmed by 7 bases and V by 6 bases; bases with no gene match: 18. CDR3 region: CAISLLWGAGVGNTQYF. The DNA of the CDR3 is TGTGCCATCAGCCTACTTTGGGGAGCGGGAGTAGGAAATACGCAGTATTTT.

The chain has TRBV9 and TRBJ2-1; TRBD2 is a possible D gene (6 bases). The CDR3 extends over 14 amino acids. In germline, CDR1 is SGDLS, CDR2 YYNGEE. V was shortened by 0 bases and J by 9 bases, with 13 bases between the two germline ends. CDR3 nucleotide sequence: TGTGCCAGCAGCGTAGTTGGGGAGGTCGGTGAGCAGTTCTTC. Its translation: CASSVVGEVGEQFF. The whole variable domain, filled in from reference TRBV9 and TRBJ2-1, reads DSGVTQTPKHLITATGQRVTLRCSPRSGDLSVYWYQQSLDQGLQFLIQYYNGEERAKGNILERFSAQQFPDLHSELNLSSLELGDSALYFCASSVVGEVGEQFFGPGTRLTVL.

The CDR3 DNA follows: TGCGCCAGCAGCTTGGCCACAGGGCAGACTGAAGCTTTCTTT. This translates into CASSLATGQTEAFF. This rearrangement joins TRBV5-1 to TRBJ1-1, with a weak D call TRBD1 (6 bases). Germline CDR1 SGHRS, CDR2 YFSETQ. V shed 0 bases and J shed 5 bases, with 11 bases lying between them. The CDR3 has 14 residues.

A word on this clone: Other DNA sequences within the sample encode an identical CDR3. The chain recombines TRBV6-5 with TRBJ2-1; tentatively, D is TRBD2 (6 bases). This CDR3 is built from 14 residues. Germline CDR1 and CDR2: MNHEY and SVGAGI. V was shortened by 7 bases and J by 2 bases, with 12 bases between the two germline ends. The DNA of the CDR3 is TGTGCCAGCACTCCGGGGGTCGCCTACAATGAGCAGTTCTTC. It specifies CASTPGVAYNEQFF.

This clone was detected only a few times. For the CDR3, the DNA is TGTGCCAGCAGCCACAGGAACACTGAAGCTTTCTTT. Translation gives CASSHRNTEAFF. The gene calls are TRBV7-9 and TRBJ1-1; D ambiguous. Trimming shortened V by 5 bases and J by 1 base, and 5 bases separated the two germline ends. Germline V lookup: CDR1 SEHNR, CDR2 FQNEAQ (reference sequence). The CDR3 spans 12 residues.

V usage is TRBV6-5 and J usage is TRBJ2-1; 7 nucleotides agree with TRBD1. Unmatched junction bases numbered 10, after V lost 6 bases and J lost 14 bases. The length of the CDR3 is 12 residues. Germline lookup yields CDR1 MNHEY and CDR2 SVGAGI. The CDR3 DNA is TGTGCCAGCAGGTCTACAGGGGTTGGGGAGTTCTTC. It encodes CASRSTGVGEFF.

This rearrangement joins TRBV6-5 to TRBJ2-1, with 10 nucleotides matching TRBD1. This CDR3 contains 15 residues. Per the germline V gene, CDR1 is MNHEY and CDR2 is SVGAGI. Germline trimming cut 5 bases from V and 9 bases from J; bases unmatched to any gene: 10. In DNA, the CDR3 is TGTGCCAGCAGTCCCCGGACAGGGGGTTACGGTGAGCAGTTCTTC. The encoded protein is CASSPRTGGYGEQFF.

The chain joins TRBV2 to TRBJ1-5; D is unresolved. The germline gives CDR1 SNHLY, CDR2 FYNNEI. This CDR3 is built from 13 residues. The V end was cut by 4 bases, the J end by 3 bases, with 7 bases between. CDR3 coding DNA: TGTGCCAGCAGTGGTCGTTACAATCAGCCCCAGCATTTT. Protein sequence: CASSGRYNQPQHF.

V and J are TRBV7-8 and TRBJ2-2, with a tentative D call TRBD2 (6 bases). Per the germline V gene, CDR1 is SGHVS and CDR2 is FQNEAQ. V lost 2 bases and J 5 bases, leaving 18 bases between the germline ends. The CDR3 covers 17 residues. CDR3 amino acids: CASSLPRLVNVTGELFF. The CDR3 DNA sequence: TGTGCCAGCAGCTTACCGAGACTAGTTAATGTGACCGGGGAGCTGTTTTTT.

V and J are TRBV9 and TRBJ1-1; D may be TRBD1 (5 bases). This CDR3 is built from 15 residues. V lost 0 bases, J lost 2 bases, and 11 bases lay in between. Per germline, CDR1 SGDLS and CDR2 YYNGEE. CDR3 sequence reads: CASSVGGGGNTEAFF. The CDR3 DNA reads as TGTGCCAGCAGCGTAGGGGGCGGGGGAAACACTGAAGCTTTCTTT.

This rearrangement joins TRBV10-1 to TRBJ2-3; a possible D gene is TRBD1 (5 bases). The CDR3 has 13 amino acids. The germline V gene has CDR1 WNHNN and CDR2 SYGVQD (reference sequence). V was shortened by 2 bases and J by 6 bases, with 9 bases between the two germline ends. The CDR3 reads CASSEDRTDTQYF. CDR3 coding DNA: TGCGCCAGCAGTGAGGACAGAACGGATACGCAGTATTTT.

The genes are TRBV7-6 and TRBJ2-5, with D maybe TRBD2 (7 bases). Germline CDR1 reads SGHVS; CDR2 reads FNYEAQ. The CDR3 sequence is 14 residues long. Trimming shortened V by 0 bases and J by 5 bases, and 10 bases separated the two germline ends. Here the CDR3 DNA reads TGTGCCAGCAGCTTAGCGGGGGGGCTGGAGACCCAGTACTTC. Amino acids: CASSLAGGLETQYF.